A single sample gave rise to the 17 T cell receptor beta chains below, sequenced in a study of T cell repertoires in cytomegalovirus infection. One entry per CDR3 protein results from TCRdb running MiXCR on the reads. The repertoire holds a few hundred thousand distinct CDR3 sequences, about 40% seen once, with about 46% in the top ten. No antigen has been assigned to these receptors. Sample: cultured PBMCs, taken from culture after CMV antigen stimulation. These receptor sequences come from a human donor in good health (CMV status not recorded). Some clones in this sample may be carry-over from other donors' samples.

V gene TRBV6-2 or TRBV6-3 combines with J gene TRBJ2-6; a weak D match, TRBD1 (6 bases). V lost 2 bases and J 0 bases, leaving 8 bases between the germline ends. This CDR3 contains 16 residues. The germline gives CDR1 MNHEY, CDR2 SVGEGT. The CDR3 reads CASSYGDTSGANVLTF. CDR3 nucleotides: TGTGCCAGCAGTTACGGGGACACCTCTGGGGCCAACGTCCTGACTTTC.

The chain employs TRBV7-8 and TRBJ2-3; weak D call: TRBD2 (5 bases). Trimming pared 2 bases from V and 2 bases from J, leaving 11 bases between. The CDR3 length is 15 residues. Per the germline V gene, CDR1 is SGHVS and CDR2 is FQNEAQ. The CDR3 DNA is TGTGCCAGCAGCTTATATCTAGCCTCCACAGATACGCAGTATTTT. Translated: CASSLYLASTDTQYF. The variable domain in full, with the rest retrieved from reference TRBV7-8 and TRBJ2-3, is GAGVSQSPRYKVAKRGQDVALRCDPISGHVSLFWYQQALGQGPEFLTYFQNEAQLDKSGLPSDRFFAERPEGSVSTLKIQRTQQEDSAVYLCASSLYLASTDTQYFGPGTRLTVL.

The CDR3 region is CASSWDEKLFF. In nucleotides, the CDR3 is TGTGCCAGCAGCTGGGATGAAAAACTGTTTTTT. This sequence joins TRBV11-2 and TRBJ1-4; D gene unclear. The V gene lost 4 bases and the J gene lost 6 bases, with 3 bases spanning the gap. CDR1 and CDR2 (germline): SGHAT, FQNNGV. The CDR3 consists of 11 residues.

As DNA, the CDR3 is TGTGCCAGCAGTTACAGGGCCGATGAGCAGTTCTTC. Translated: CASSYRADEQFF. V and J are TRBV6-2 or TRBV6-3 and TRBJ2-1; no clear D. The germline V gene encodes CDR1 MNHEY and CDR2 SVGEGT. This CDR3 is 12 amino acids long. The germline V and J ends were trimmed by 2 bases and 8 bases, with 7 bases remaining between them.

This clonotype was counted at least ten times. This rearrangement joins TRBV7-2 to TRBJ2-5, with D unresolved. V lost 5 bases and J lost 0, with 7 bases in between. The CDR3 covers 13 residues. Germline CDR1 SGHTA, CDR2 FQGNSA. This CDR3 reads CASSPPNQETQYF. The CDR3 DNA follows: TGTGCCAGCAGCCCCCCGAACCAAGAGACCCAGTACTTC.

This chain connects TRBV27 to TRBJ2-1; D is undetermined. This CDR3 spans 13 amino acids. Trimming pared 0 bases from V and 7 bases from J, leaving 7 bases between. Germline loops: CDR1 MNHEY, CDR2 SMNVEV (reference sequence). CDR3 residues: CASSLSGRNEQFF. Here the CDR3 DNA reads TGTGCCAGCAGTTTATCTGGAAGAAATGAGCAGTTCTTC.

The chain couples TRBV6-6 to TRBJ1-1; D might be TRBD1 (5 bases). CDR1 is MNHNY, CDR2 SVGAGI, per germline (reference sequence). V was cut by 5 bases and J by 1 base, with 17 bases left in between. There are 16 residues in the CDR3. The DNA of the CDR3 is TGTGCCAGCAGTCGCAACCCACAGGTCTCGAACACTGAAGCTTTCTTT. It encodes CASSRNPQVSNTEAFF.

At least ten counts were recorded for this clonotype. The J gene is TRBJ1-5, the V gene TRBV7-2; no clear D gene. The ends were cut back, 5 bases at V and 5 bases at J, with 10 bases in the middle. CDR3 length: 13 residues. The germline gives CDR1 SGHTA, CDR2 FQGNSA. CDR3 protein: CASSIYRDQPQHF. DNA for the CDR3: TGTGCCAGCAGCATCTACAGAGATCAGCCCCAGCATTTT.

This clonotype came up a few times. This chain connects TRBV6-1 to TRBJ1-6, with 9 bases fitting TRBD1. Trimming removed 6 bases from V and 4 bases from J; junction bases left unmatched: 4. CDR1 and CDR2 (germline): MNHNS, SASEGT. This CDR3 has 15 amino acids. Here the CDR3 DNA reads TGTGCCAGCAGCTCCGACAGGGGGTATAATTCACCCCTCCACTTT. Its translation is CASSSDRGYNSPLHF.

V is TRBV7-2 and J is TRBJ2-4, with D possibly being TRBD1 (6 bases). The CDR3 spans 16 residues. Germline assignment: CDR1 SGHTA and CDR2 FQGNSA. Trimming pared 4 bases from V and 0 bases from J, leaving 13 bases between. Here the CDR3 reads CASSYRTDLAKNIQYF. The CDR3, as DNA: TGTGCCAGCAGCTACCGGACAGACCTAGCCAAAAACATTCAGTACTTC.

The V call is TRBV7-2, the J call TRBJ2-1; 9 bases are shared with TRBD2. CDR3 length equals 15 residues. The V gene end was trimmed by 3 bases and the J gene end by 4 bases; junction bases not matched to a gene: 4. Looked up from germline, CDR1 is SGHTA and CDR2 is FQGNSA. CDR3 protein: CASSFSGRVYNEQFF. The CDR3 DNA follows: TGTGCCAGCAGCTTTAGCGGGAGAGTATACAATGAGCAGTTCTTC.

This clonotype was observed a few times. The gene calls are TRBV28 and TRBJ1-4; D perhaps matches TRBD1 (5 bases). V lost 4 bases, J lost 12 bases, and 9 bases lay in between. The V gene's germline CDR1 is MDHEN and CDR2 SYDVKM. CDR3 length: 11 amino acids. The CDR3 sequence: CASSWDVQLFF. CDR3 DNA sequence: TGTGCCAGCAGTTGGGACGTACAACTGTTTTTT.

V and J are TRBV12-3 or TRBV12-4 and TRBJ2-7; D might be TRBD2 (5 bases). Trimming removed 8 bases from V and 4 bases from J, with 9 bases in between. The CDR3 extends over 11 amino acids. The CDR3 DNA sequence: TGTGCCAGCGGGTCGGGATACGAGCAGTACTTC. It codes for CASGSGYEQYF.

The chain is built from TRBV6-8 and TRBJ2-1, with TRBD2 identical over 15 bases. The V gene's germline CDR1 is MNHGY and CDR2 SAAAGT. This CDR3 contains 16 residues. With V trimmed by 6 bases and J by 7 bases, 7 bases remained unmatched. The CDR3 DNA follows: TGTGCCAGCAGACGAACCGGACTAGCGGGGGGGAATGAGCAGTTCTTC. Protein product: CASRRTGLAGGNEQFF.

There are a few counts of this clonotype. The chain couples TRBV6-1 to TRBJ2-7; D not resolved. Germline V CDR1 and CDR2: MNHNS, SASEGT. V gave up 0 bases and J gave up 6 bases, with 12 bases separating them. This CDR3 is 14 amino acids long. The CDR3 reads CASSEALKQPEQYF. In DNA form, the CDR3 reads TGTGCCAGCAGTGAAGCGCTAAAGCAACCCGAGCAGTACTTC.

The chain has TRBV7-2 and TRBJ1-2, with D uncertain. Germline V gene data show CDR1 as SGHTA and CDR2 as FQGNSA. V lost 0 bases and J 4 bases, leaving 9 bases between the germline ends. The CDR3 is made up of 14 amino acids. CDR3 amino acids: CASSLALPTYGYTF. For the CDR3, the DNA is TGTGCCAGCAGCTTAGCGCTCCCAACCTATGGCTACACCTTC.

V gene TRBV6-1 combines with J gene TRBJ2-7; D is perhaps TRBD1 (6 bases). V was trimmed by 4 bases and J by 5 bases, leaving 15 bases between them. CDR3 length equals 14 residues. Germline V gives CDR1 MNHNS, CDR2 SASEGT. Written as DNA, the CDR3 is TGTGCCAGCAGTGTCTACAGGGTGATGGACGAGCAGTACTTC. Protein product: CASSVYRVMDEQYF.